These 21 T cell receptor beta chains came from one sample sequenced in a study of T cells in Graves' hyperthyroidism and ophthalmopathy. Using RNA transcripts as the source, TCR beta CDR3 regions were amplified. HTBI primers were employed in a first-round RT-PCR of the TCR CDR3. Each CDR3 protein gets one entry after TCRdb re-called the multiplex PCR reads with MiXCR. This sample carries around 580,000 distinct CDR3 sequences, 35% to 55% of them seen once, and the ten largest clones take around 7.7%. Sequencing was carried out using peripheral blood or thyroid tissue (not recorded which). The receptor set was obtained from a woman under 30 with Graves' hyperthyroidism.

In its sample, this clonotype was seen many times. The J gene is TRBJ1-4, the V gene TRBV13; tentative D call: TRBD1 (5 bases). The CDR3 is 12 amino acids. The V gene lost 1 base and the J gene lost 15 bases, with 12 bases spanning the gap. CDR1 is PRHDT, CDR2 FYEKMQ, per germline (reference sequence). This chain's CDR3 is CASSLASGDVFF. CDR3 DNA: TGTGCCAGCAGCTTAGCTTCCGGGGACGTGTTTTTT.

The V call is TRBV9, the J call TRBJ2-7, with TRBD2 identical over 8 bases. The CDR3 is 16 amino acids. Trimming cost V 4 bases and J 3 bases; bases outside gene matches: 12. Germline V gene lookup returns CDR1 SGDLS and CDR2 YYNGEE. The chain's CDR3 is CASSQHSGGSSYEQYF. In DNA, the CDR3 is TGTGCCAGCAGCCAACACAGCGGGGGCTCTAGCTACGAGCAGTACTTC.

CDR3 in amino acids: CASREAAWRSGANVLTF. The CDR3 coding sequence is TGTGCCTCCCGGGAGGCGGCCTGGAGGTCTGGGGCCAACGTCCTGACTTTC. The chain links TRBV2 to TRBJ2-6; 7 bases line up with TRBD2. The V and J ends lost 11 bases and 1 base, in that order; junction bases with no gene match: 14. The CDR3 consists of 17 residues. In germline, CDR1 is SNHLY, CDR2 FYNNEI.

J is TRBJ2-5 and V is TRBV7-2, with 13 nucleotides matching TRBD2. CDR3 length equals 14 residues. Trimming at V came to 11 bases and at J to 5 bases, leaving 8 bases not matched to a gene. Germline CDR1 is SGHTA and CDR2 is FQGNSA. DNA for the CDR3: TGTGCCGGTTCGACTAGCGGGAGGTGGGAGACCCAGTACTTC. Its protein is CAGSTSGRWETQYF.

This clonotype was found many times. CDR3 region: CASSIKQGVSTEAFF. The CDR3 DNA is TGTGCCAGCAGTATTAAACAGGGGGTATCCACTGAAGCTTTCTTT. This chain connects TRBV2 to TRBJ1-1; 8 positions agree with TRBD1. Germline loops: CDR1 SNHLY, CDR2 FYNNEI. The CDR3 spans 15 residues. J was trimmed by 4 bases and V by 5 bases; bases with no gene match: 9.

In regard to this clonotype: A much bigger clone sits one base away, suggesting this may be a read error. This rearrangement joins TRBV6-5 to TRBJ1-4; TRBD1 agrees at 10 bases. Looked up from germline, CDR1 is MNHEY and CDR2 is SVGAGI. This CDR3 is built from 15 residues. V shed 6 bases and J 7 bases; nucleotides not matched to a gene: 8. CDR3 region: CASRPGTGDSEKLFF. CDR3 nucleotide sequence: TGTGCCAGCAGACCCGGGACAGGGGACAGTGAAAAACTGTTTTTT.

This clonotype has just a few counts. The V call is TRBV2, the J call TRBJ2-5, with TRBD1 identical over 9 bases. Germline CDR1 reads SNHLY; CDR2 reads FYNNEI. The CDR3 loop spans 13 amino acids. The V segment lost 6 bases and the J segment 4 bases; nucleotides outside the gene matches: 3. This CDR3 is CASRQGAGETQYF. DNA for the CDR3: TGTGCCAGCAGACAGGGGGCAGGAGAGACCCAGTACTTC.

This clonotype has more than one count but fewer than ten. The chain is built from TRBV5-8 and TRBJ1-5; perhaps TRBD1 as D (5 bases). Germline V lookup: CDR1 SGHTS, CDR2 YDEGEE. The CDR3 totals 15 residues. V was shortened by 1 base and J by 4 bases, with 12 bases between the two germline ends. The CDR3 nucleotides read TGTGCCAGCAGCTTGAGCAGATGGGGGAATCAGCCCCAGCATTTT. This gives the protein CASSLSRWGNQPQHF. The full variable domain, rest sourced from reference TRBV5-8 and TRBJ1-5, is EAGVTQSPTHLIKTRGQQATLRCSPISGHTSVYWYQQALGLGLQFLLWYDEGEERNRGNFPPRFSGRQFPNYSSELNVNALELEDSALYLCASSLSRWGNQPQHFGDGTRLSIL.

In this sample, this clonotype turned up a few times. The chain uses TRBV19 and TRBJ2-3; possible D gene TRBD1, 7 bases. Trimming took off 6 bases at V and 2 bases at J, with 27 bases between the two ends. The CDR3 spans 19 residues. Looked up from germline, CDR1 is LNHDA and CDR2 is SQIVND (reference sequence). The CDR3 sequence: CASSPRVRRGPSPTDTQYF. The CDR3 nucleotides are TGTGCCAGTAGCCCTCGGGTCAGGAGGGGGCCTTCCCCCACAGATACGCAGTATTTT.

Remarks on this clonotype: Possible read error: a much larger clone is one base away. This chain joins TRBV2 and TRBJ2-5; a possible D gene is TRBD2 (6 bases). V was clipped by 5 bases and J by 7 bases, with 17 bases between them. The CDR3 covers 14 residues. CDR1 SNHLY and CDR2 FYNNEI come from the germline V gene. This CDR3 reads CASSPPGSMGTQYF. CDR3 DNA sequence: TGTGCCAGCAGTCCCCCCGGGAGTATGGGGACCCAGTACTTC. Together with reference TRBV2 and TRBJ2-5, the CDR3 gives the full variable domain: EPEVTQTPSHQVTQMGQEVILRCVPISNHLYFYWYRQILGQKVEFLVSFYNNEISEKSEIFDDQFSVERPDGSNFTLKIRSTKLEDSAMYFCASSPPGSMGTQYFGPGTRLLVL.

This clonotype has only a few counts. The chain has TRBV18 and TRBJ1-2, with TRBD1 matching over 8 bases. From germline, CDR1 is KGHSH and CDR2 LQKENI. This CDR3 contains 13 residues. The V segment lost 2 bases and the J segment 7 bases; nucleotides outside the gene matches: 3. As DNA, the CDR3 is TGTGCCAGCTCACCAGCGACAGGGGTTGGCTACACCTTC. Protein product: CASSPATGVGYTF.

The genes are TRBV11-2 and TRBJ1-6; TRBD1 might be the D (5 bases). CDR1 and CDR2 (germline): SGHAT, FQNNGV. Trimming took off 5 bases at V and 8 bases at J, with 16 bases between the two ends. The CDR3 runs 15 residues. The CDR3 sequence is CASSADRMGHSPLHF. The CDR3 bases are TGTGCCAGCAGCGCAGATCGGATGGGGCATTCACCCCTCCACTTT.

This clonotype occurred many times. This rearrangement joins TRBV6-5 to TRBJ1-4; a possible D gene is TRBD1 (6 bases). The CDR3 runs 15 residues. Germline CDR1 MNHEY, CDR2 SVGAGI. V lost 6 bases and J lost 5, with 16 bases in between. The DNA of the CDR3 is TGTGCCAGCAGGTCACCGGGACATTTAAATGAAAAACTGTTTTTT. Its translation is CASRSPGHLNEKLFF.

This clonotype has a count of ten or more. The V and J genes are TRBV20-1 and TRBJ1-5; no firm D call. From germline, CDR1 is DFQATT and CDR2 SNEGSKA (reference sequence). V dropped 6 bases and J dropped 2 bases, with 14 bases sitting between them. This CDR3 contains 14 residues. The CDR3 protein is CSAGSSGGNQPQHF. CDR3 DNA: TGCAGTGCAGGCTCCAGTGGCGGCAATCAGCCCCAGCATTTT.

Only a few counts were recorded for this clonotype. The V call is TRBV24-1, the J call TRBJ2-1, with 9 bases lining up with TRBD2. There are 14 residues in the CDR3. CDR1 and CDR2 (germline): KGHDR, SFDVKD. Trimming removed 3 bases from V and 10 bases from J; junction bases left unmatched: 6. The CDR3 reads CATSDPGLAGEQFF. In nucleotides, the CDR3 is TGTGCCACCAGTGATCCGGGACTAGCTGGAGAGCAGTTCTTC.

In its sample, this clonotype was seen many times. The chain links TRBV12-3 or TRBV12-4 to TRBJ2-2, with D perhaps TRBD1 or TRBD2 (6 bases each). The CDR3 length is 16 residues. V lost 6 bases to trimming and J lost 1 base, with 15 bases between them. The CDR3 bases are TGTGCCAGCAGCACTGTCGGGGGCAGGAACACCGGGGAGCTGTTTTTT. Translating it yields CASSTVGGRNTGELFF.

The chain joins TRBV5-4 to TRBJ2-7; D remains unclear. V lost 2 bases and J lost 2, with 14 bases in between. This CDR3 comprises 15 residues. CDR1 is SGHNT, CDR2 YYREEE, per germline (reference sequence). For the CDR3, the DNA is TGTGCCAGCAGCTTCCCGTCCGAAATTGCCTACGAGCAGTACTTC. It specifies CASSFPSEIAYEQYF.

This clonotype was observed many times. The chain combines TRBV12-5 with TRBJ2-6; 10 nucleotides line up with TRBD2. Germline CDR1 is LGHNT and CDR2 is FRNRAP. V was pared by 4 bases and J by 3 bases, with 9 bases of the junction left unmatched. This CDR3 has 18 residues. The CDR3 here is CASGSLAGARFGANVLTF. As DNA, the CDR3 is TGTGCTAGTGGTTCGCTAGCGGGAGCTCGCTTTGGGGCCAACGTCCTGACTTTC.

This clonotype has only a few counts. V usage is TRBV5-1 and J usage is TRBJ2-5; perhaps TRBD2 as D (5 bases). V dropped 0 bases and J dropped 4 bases, with 13 bases sitting between them. This CDR3 spans 15 amino acids. Germline V gives CDR1 SGHRS, CDR2 YFSETQ. The CDR3 loop reads CASSLVASQGETQYF. In DNA form, the CDR3 reads TGCGCCAGCAGCTTGGTAGCGTCTCAAGGAGAGACCCAGTACTTC.

This clonotype showed up many times. The chain uses TRBV7-6 and TRBJ1-4; D is perhaps TRBD1 (5 bases). This CDR3 has 14 residues. Trimming shortened V by 2 bases and J by 8 bases, and 12 bases separated the two germline ends. In germline, CDR1 is SGHVS, CDR2 FNYEAQ. The CDR3 region is CASSLLFRDEKLFF. The CDR3 coding sequence is TGTGCCAGCAGCTTACTTTTCAGGGACGAAAAACTGTTTTTT.

This clonotype showed up many times. The rearrangement joins TRBV5-5 to TRBJ2-7; D possibly corresponds to TRBD1 (5 bases). The CDR3 is 14 amino acids. Trimming shortened V by 1 base and J by 3 bases, and 11 bases separated the two germline ends. Germline V gene data show CDR1 as SGHKS and CDR2 as YYEKEE (reference sequence). The CDR3 nucleotides read TGTGCCAGCAGCTTGCAGCCAGGGAACTACGAGCAGTACTTC. Its translation: CASSLQPGNYEQYF. Filled out from reference TRBV5-5 and TRBJ2-7, the complete variable domain reads DAGVTQSPTHLIKTRGQQVTLRCSPISGHKSVSWYQQVLGQGPQFIFQYYEKEERGRGNFPDRFSARQFPNYSSELNVNALLLGDSALYLCASSLQPGNYEQYFGPGTRLTVT.